The clone carrying this T cell receptor beta chain was seen a handful of times. A multiplex PCR was run with 60 Vbeta primers and 13 Jbeta primers. Profiled with immunoSEQ multiplex PCR; TCRdb holds only in-frame clones, not every one. The table has about 130,000 clones, 55% to 75% seen once. Germline V gene lookup returns CDR1 MNHEY and CDR2 SMNVEV (reference sequence). Trimming cost V 2 bases and J 0 bases, with 9 bases left between them. The CDR3 runs to 15 residues. The data derive from a study of cytomegalovirus exposure and HLA in healthy donors. This TCR was sampled from a human donor in good health. The sample consisted of PBMCs. The J gene is TRBJ2-3, the V gene TRBV27; D unclear. As DNA, the CDR3 is TGTGCCAGCAGTTTAACCCGTACTAGCACAGATACGCAGTATTTT. It translates to CASSLTRTSTDTQYF.